This TCR beta chain originates from a study of cytomegalovirus exposure and HLA in healthy donors. Findings and caveats of the study: Associated with cytomegalovirus, according to the listing, were 150 to 200 TCR beta chains. In a later analysis, approximately 15,000 TCR beta sequences were associated with HLA alleles at 0.05 false discovery rate. The only immune exposure information that was available was CMV serostatus. An Asian-associated ancestry cluster reportedly showed fewer N-insertions than the roughly 670-donor mean in a later analysis.

A remark on this clone: What it binds is unknown.

This PCR relied on a set of 60 Vbeta primers and 13 Jbeta primers. This table comes from immunoSEQ multiplex PCR, and its TCRdb copy is limited to in-frame clones, with some not included. The table records 150,000 to 200,000 clones, about 80% of them present only once. Germline V gene sequence: CDR1 LGHNA, CDR2 YSLEER. There are 15 residues in the CDR3. Trimming removed 1 base at V and 7 bases at J, with 16 bases between. The chain is built from TRBV4-3 and TRBJ1-2; possible D gene TRBD1, 6 bases. The specimen sequenced was PBMCs. The origin of this receptor is a woman in her thirties or forties in good health and CMV-seronegative. The CDR3 sequence: CASSQVLGGRGGYTF. The CDR3 DNA is TGCGCCAGCAGCCAAGTGTTGGGGGGGCGCGGTGGCTACACCTTC.